This TCR beta chain was profiled in a study of T cells after yellow fever vaccination. Study context: Libraries from low-cell-number fractions were prepared with the SMART-Seq v4 Ultra Low Input RNA kit. Study outcomes and limitations: There was a possibility that FACS-sorted repertoires contained abundant clonotypes contaminating from the bulk population. Booster samples showed a return of most primary-vaccination clones (about 97% CD4, 85% to 90% CD8).

Germline-derived CDR1 and CDR2 are LGHNA and YNFKEQ. Deletions cut 3 bases from V and 7 bases from J, with 15 bases between. The CDR3 is 15 residues long. In making TCR cDNA, 5'RACE template switching added a universal primer site and UMIs to it. From the 5' RACE reads, TCRdb called clonotypes with MiXCR, one entry per CDR3 protein. Among about 210,000 distinct CDR3 sequences listed, roughly 3.3% were seen once. This clonotype showed up many times. Its antigen remains unknown. Sequencing used CD4+ T cells sorted from PBMCs, obtained 10 days after the yellow fever booster vaccination. This clonotype was sampled from a young man who received the YFV17D yellow fever vaccine. J is TRBJ2-2 and V is TRBV4-2; D is unclear. The CDR3 DNA sequence: TGTGCCAGCAGCCACCAAAGAGATTCGGGCGGGGAGCTGTTTTTT. It specifies CASSHQRDSGGELFF.